The 25 T cell receptor beta chains in this list originate from one sample, sequenced in a study of control samples from healthy donors and cancer patients. The method was immunoSEQ multiplex PCR; TCRdb's version includes in-frame clones alone and lacks a portion of them. The repertoire holds roughly 84,000 clones, about nine tenths seen once, with roughly a sixth in the top ten. The specimen was blood. These receptors all come from a man aged 45-65 years in good health.

This clone was seen just once. Sequence at one end of the junction differs from germline and may be a read error. This chain connects TRBV6-1 to TRBJ1-4, with TRBD1 as a possible D gene (5 bases). From germline, CDR1 is MNHNS and CDR2 SASEGT. The CDR3 loop spans 14 amino acids. DNA of the CDR3: TGTGCCAGCAGTGAAATAGGGCAGGGTACCAATAGGATTTTT. This encodes CASSEIGQGTNRIF.

The chain joins TRBV6-1 to TRBJ1-5; D gene uncertain. CDR1 is MNHNS and CDR2 is SASEGT in the germline V gene. The CDR3 covers 13 residues. The ends were cut back, 2 bases at V and 15 bases at J, with 17 bases in the middle. The CDR3, as DNA: TGTGCCAGCAGTGAACCCCCGGCAGCCTTCGTGCATTTT. Encoded protein: CASSEPPAAFVHF.

The V and J genes are TRBV11-2 and TRBJ1-1; D is uncertain. The CDR3 sequence is 15 residues long. CDR1 is SGHAT, CDR2 FQNNGV, per germline. Trimming removed 1 base from V and 1 base from J, with 10 bases in between. CDR3 in DNA: TGTGCCAGCAGCTTAGTAGTACACAAGAACACTGAAGCTTTCTTT. Amino acids: CASSLVVHKNTEAFF.

The chain combines TRBV6-5 with TRBJ1-5; TRBD1 matches 12 bases. The CDR3 consists of 15 residues. V gave up 6 bases and J gave up 7 bases; unmatched junction bases: 7. Germline V gene data show CDR1 as MNHEY and CDR2 as SVGAGI. CDR3 nucleotide sequence: TGTGCCAGCAGACAAAAGGGGACAGGGGGCCAGCCCCAGCATTTT. Protein sequence: CASRQKGTGGQPQHF.

In its sample, this clone was seen once. The chain links TRBV7-7 to TRBJ2-1; 8 bases match TRBD2. The CDR3 extends over 14 amino acids. V shed 5 bases and J 6 bases; nucleotides not matched to a gene: 6. Germline V gene sequence: CDR1 SSHAT, CDR2 FNYEAQ (reference sequence). The CDR3 loop is CASSAGGDFNEQFF. The CDR3 DNA sequence: TGTGCCAGCAGCGCCGGGGGGGATTTCAATGAGCAGTTCTTC.

The genes are TRBV30 and TRBJ1-1, with D unclear. The CDR3 contains 11 residues. Germline CDR1 and CDR2: GTSNPN and SVGIG (reference sequence). V lost 4 bases and J 7 bases, leaving 10 bases between the germline ends. The CDR3 sequence: CAWTDEFEAFF. The CDR3, as DNA: TGTGCCTGGACAGATGAATTTGAAGCTTTCTTT.

This clone has just a few counts. The chain carries TRBV6-5 and TRBJ1-2; 7 nucleotides line up with TRBD1. CDR1 MNHEY and CDR2 SVGAGI come from the germline V gene. V was pared by 4 bases and J by 2 bases, with 4 bases of the junction left unmatched. The CDR3 sequence is 14 residues long. CDR3 protein: CASSFDRANYGYTF. DNA for the CDR3: TGTGCCAGCAGTTTCGACAGGGCCAACTATGGCTACACCTTC.

The chain joins TRBV7-2 to TRBJ2-2; the match to TRBD2 covers 8 bases. The CDR3 has 15 amino acids. CDR1 is SGHTA and CDR2 is FQGNSA in the germline V gene. V dropped 3 bases and J dropped 1; count of bases not matched to a gene: 1. CDR3 amino acids: CASSLAGGNTGELFF. CDR3 DNA sequence: TGTGCCAGCAGCTTGGCGGGGGGGAACACCGGGGAGCTGTTTTTT. Supplemented by reference TRBV7-2 and TRBJ2-2, the full variable domain reads GAGVSQSPSNKVTEKGKDVELRCDPISGHTALYWYRQSLGQGLEFLIYFQGNSAPDKSGLPSDRFSAERTGGSVSTLTIQRTQQEDSAVYLCASSLAGGNTGELFFGEGSRLTVL.

The chain links TRBV18 to TRBJ1-5, with a tentative D call TRBD1 (6 bases). Germline CDR1 is KGHSH and CDR2 is LQKENI. The V end lost 2 bases, the J end lost 4 bases, and 6 bases lay between the germline ends. The CDR3 loop spans 13 amino acids. The CDR3 here is CASSPRGNQPQHF. CDR3 DNA: TGTGCCAGCTCACCAAGGGGGAATCAGCCCCAGCATTTT.

Turning to this clone: In the same sample, other DNA sequences code for this CDR3. This chain joins TRBV2 and TRBJ1-2, with unresolved D. Germline CDR1 SNHLY, CDR2 FYNNEI. Trimming removed 3 bases at V and 4 bases at J, with 3 bases between. This CDR3 is built from 11 residues. The CDR3 sequence: CASSESYGYTF. The CDR3, as DNA: TGTGCCAGCAGTGAGAGCTATGGCTACACCTTC.

J is TRBJ1-1 and V is TRBV10-2; the D is unclear. CDR1 and CDR2 from the germline V gene are WSHSY and SAAADI. The CDR3 consists of 12 residues. V lost 0 bases and J 7 bases, leaving 6 bases between the germline ends. The CDR3 DNA reads TGCGCCAGCAGTGAGTCAGGCGGTGAAGCTTTCTTT. It specifies CASSESGGEAFF.

The rearrangement joins TRBV5-8 to TRBJ2-5; 9 bases fit TRBD1. Germline CDR1 reads SGHTS; CDR2 reads YDEGEE. Losses at the gene ends were 4 bases for V and 4 bases for J; bases not matched to a gene: 8. The CDR3 contains 15 residues. The CDR3 sequence: CASSPGQGLGETQYF. The CDR3 bases are TGTGCCAGCAGCCCGGGACAGGGCCTAGGAGAGACCCAGTACTTC.

The V call is TRBV5-4, the J call TRBJ1-6, with TRBD1 matching over 7 bases. CDR1 is SGHNT and CDR2 is YYREEE in the germline V gene (reference sequence). V gave up 4 bases and J gave up 7 bases; unmatched junction bases: 5. This CDR3 comprises 14 residues. The CDR3 loop reads CASSTGTDNSPLHF. CDR3 nucleotide sequence: TGTGCCAGCAGCACCGGGACAGACAATTCACCCCTCCACTTT.

The V gene is TRBV5-6, the J gene TRBJ2-1; possibly TRBD1 for D (5 bases). The length of the CDR3 is 14 residues. Trimming cost V 1 base and J 4 bases, with 9 bases left between them. Germline V gene data show CDR1 as SGHDT and CDR2 as YYEEEE. The CDR3 sequence: CASSLTSGYNEQFF. CDR3 DNA sequence: TGTGCCAGCAGCTTGACCTCAGGGTACAATGAGCAGTTCTTC. Drawing the rest from reference TRBV5-6 and TRBJ2-1, the complete variable domain is DAGVTQSPTHLIKTRGQQVTLRCSPKSGHDTVSWYQQALGQGPQFIFQYYEEEERQRGNFPDRFSGHQFPNYSSELNVNALLLGDSALYLCASSLTSGYNEQFFGPGTRLTVL.

The rearrangement joins TRBV24-1 to TRBJ2-3; 11 nucleotides match TRBD1. With 3 bases clipped from V and 4 bases from J, the junction kept 5 bases outside the gene matches. Germline V gene sequence: CDR1 KGHDR, CDR2 SFDVKD. CDR3 length: 16 residues. CDR3 region: CATSDRTGGRADTQYF. In DNA, the CDR3 is TGTGCCACCAGTGATCGGACAGGGGGCAGGGCAGATACGCAGTATTTT.

The chain links TRBV29-1 to TRBJ1-1; D gene uncertain. Germline V CDR1 and CDR2: SQVTM, ANQGSEA. The V and J ends lost 4 bases and 1 base respectively, with 4 bases between them. The length of the CDR3 is 11 residues. The DNA of the CDR3 is TGCAGCGTTGCAAAGAACACTGAAGCTTTCTTT. Amino acids: CSVAKNTEAFF.

The rearrangement uses TRBV6-4 and TRBJ1-1; D unclear. CDR1 MRHNA and CDR2 SNTAGT come from the germline V gene. This CDR3 has 13 residues. The V end was cut by 5 bases, the J end by 5 bases, with 12 bases between. CDR3 nucleotide sequence: TGTGCCAGCAGTTCAGACGCGGGAACTGAAGCTTTCTTT. Protein sequence: CASSSDAGTEAFF.

This chain connects TRBV4-3 to TRBJ1-1; 9 nucleotides match TRBD1. CDR3 length equals 13 residues. V was clipped by 4 bases and J by 7 bases; unmatched bases: 4. Germline CDR1 reads LGHNA; CDR2 reads YSLEER. CDR3 sequence reads: CASSRRQGDEAFF. The DNA for the CDR3 is TGCGCCAGCAGCCGGAGACAGGGGGATGAAGCTTTCTTT.

The CDR3 DNA reads as TGTGCCAGCAGCTTACCTTCCCAGCCCCAGCATTTT. Amino acid sequence: CASSLPSQPQHF. V is TRBV7-9 and J is TRBJ1-5; D call uncertain. CDR3 length: 12 amino acids. Germline V CDR1 and CDR2: SEHNR, FQNEAQ (reference sequence). The germline V and J ends were trimmed by 2 bases and 7 bases, with 6 bases remaining between them.

This sequence joins TRBV6-4 and TRBJ1-1; D is undetermined. The CDR3 totals 12 residues. Germline V CDR1 and CDR2: MRHNA, SNTAGT. Trimming cost V 0 bases and J 9 bases, with 8 bases left between them. CDR3: CASSDSGGQAFF. The DNA of the CDR3 is TGTGCCAGCAGTGACTCTGGAGGACAAGCTTTCTTT.

This rearrangement joins TRBV11-2 to TRBJ2-7; D is perhaps TRBD1 (6 bases). The CDR3 contains 12 residues. V lost 5 bases and J lost 6, with 11 bases in between. Germline V gene data show CDR1 as SGHAT and CDR2 as FQNNGV. The CDR3 loop reads CASSVDRFEQYF. DNA of the CDR3: TGTGCCAGCAGCGTCGACAGGTTCGAGCAGTACTTC.

In this sample, this clone turned up once. The gene calls are TRBV3-1 (or the pseudogene TRBV3-2) and TRBJ1-6, with TRBD1 matching 7 bases. Trimming at V came to 4 bases and at J to 8 bases, leaving 14 bases not matched to a gene. CDR1 LGHDT and CDR2 YNNKEL come from the germline V gene (reference sequence). The CDR3 sequence is 17 residues long. CDR3 sequence reads: CASSPRVGGTGDSPLHF. CDR3 nucleotides: TGTGCCAGCAGCCCTAGGGTAGGGGGTACAGGGGATTCACCCCTCCACTTT.

The chain joins TRBV6-5 to TRBJ2-7, with D possibly matching TRBD2 (5 bases). Trimming took 7 bases from V and 3 from J, leaving 16 bases between them. Germline V gene data show CDR1 as MNHEY and CDR2 as SVGAGI. CDR3 size: 14 residues. The CDR3 DNA reads TGTGCCAGCATTAAAAGTTACGGGGACTACGAGCAGTACTTC. It encodes CASIKSYGDYEQYF.

V gene TRBV6-5 combines with J gene TRBJ2-7; D is ambiguous. This CDR3 contains 14 residues. The V gene lost 5 bases and the J gene lost 6 bases, with 17 bases spanning the gap. Germline V lookup: CDR1 MNHEY, CDR2 SVGAGI. The CDR3 region is CASSPPSISGEQYF. CDR3 DNA: TGTGCCAGCAGTCCGCCGTCTATCTCGGGCGAGCAGTACTTC.

The rearrangement joins TRBV25-1 to TRBJ2-1; D is possibly TRBD1 or TRBD2 (6 bases each). CDR1 and CDR2 from the germline V gene are MGHDK and SYGVNS. Trimming stripped 4 bases from V and 8 bases from J, with 15 bases between. This CDR3 region has 14 residues. The CDR3 sequence is CASSGLEGGDEQFF. CDR3 DNA: TGTGCCAGCAGTGGGCTTGAGGGGGGCGATGAGCAGTTCTTC. Full variable domain (rest looked up from reference TRBV25-1 and TRBJ2-1): EADIYQTPRYLVIGTGKKITLECSQTMGHDKMYWYQQDPGMELHLIHYSYGVNSTEKGDLSSESTVSRIRTEHFPLTLESARPSHTSQYLCASSGLEGGDEQFFGPGTRLTVL.